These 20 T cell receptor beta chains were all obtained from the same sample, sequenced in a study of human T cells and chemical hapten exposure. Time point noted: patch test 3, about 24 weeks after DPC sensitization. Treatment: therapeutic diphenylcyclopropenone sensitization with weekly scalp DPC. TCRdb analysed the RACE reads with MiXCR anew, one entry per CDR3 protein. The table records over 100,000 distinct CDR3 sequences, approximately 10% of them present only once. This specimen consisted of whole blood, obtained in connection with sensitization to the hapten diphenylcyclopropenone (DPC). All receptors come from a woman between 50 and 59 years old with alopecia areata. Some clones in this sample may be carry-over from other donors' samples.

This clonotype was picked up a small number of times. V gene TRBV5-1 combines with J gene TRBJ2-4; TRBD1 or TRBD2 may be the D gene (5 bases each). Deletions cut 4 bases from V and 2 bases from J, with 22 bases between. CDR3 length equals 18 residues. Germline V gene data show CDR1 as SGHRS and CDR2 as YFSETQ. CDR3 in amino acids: CASSPRAGQMNTKNIQYF. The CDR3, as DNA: TGCGCCAGCAGCCCGAGGGCAGGGCAAATGAATACCAAAAACATTCAGTACTTC.

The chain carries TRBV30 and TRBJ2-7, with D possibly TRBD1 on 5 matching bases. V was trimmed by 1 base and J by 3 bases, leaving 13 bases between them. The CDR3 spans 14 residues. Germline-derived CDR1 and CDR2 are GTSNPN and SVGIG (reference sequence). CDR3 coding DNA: TGTGCCTGGAGTGGCCAGGGTTACTACTACGAGCAGTACTTC. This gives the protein CAWSGQGYYYEQYF.

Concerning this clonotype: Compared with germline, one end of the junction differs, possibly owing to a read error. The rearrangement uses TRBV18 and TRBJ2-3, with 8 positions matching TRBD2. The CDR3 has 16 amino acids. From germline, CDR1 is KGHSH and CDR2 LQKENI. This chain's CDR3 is CASSPLGSGGTYTQYF. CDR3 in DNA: TGTGCCAGCTCACCATTGGGAAGCGGGGGCACATATACGCAGTATTTT.

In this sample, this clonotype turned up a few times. As DNA, the CDR3 is TGTGCCAGCAGCTTAGATCCATCAGGGAGAGGTGGCTACACCTTC. Protein: CASSLDPSGRGGYTF. This chain links TRBV11-2 with TRBJ1-2; TRBD1 is a possible D gene (5 bases). Trimming took 0 bases from V and 7 from J, leaving 15 bases between them. Germline-derived CDR1 and CDR2 are SGHAT and FQNNGV. The CDR3 runs to 15 residues.

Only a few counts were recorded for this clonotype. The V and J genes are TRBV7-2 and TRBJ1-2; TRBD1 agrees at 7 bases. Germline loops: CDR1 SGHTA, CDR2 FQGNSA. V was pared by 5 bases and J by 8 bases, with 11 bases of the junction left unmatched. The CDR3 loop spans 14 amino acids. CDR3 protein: CASSGRGGAEGYTF. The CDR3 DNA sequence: TGTGCCAGCAGCGGGAGAGGGGGCGCGGAGGGCTACACCTTC.

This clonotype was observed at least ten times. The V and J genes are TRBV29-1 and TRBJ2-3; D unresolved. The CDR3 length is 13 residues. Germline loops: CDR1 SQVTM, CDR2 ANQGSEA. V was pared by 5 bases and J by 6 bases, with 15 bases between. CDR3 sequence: CSVSIDASDTQYF. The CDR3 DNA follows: TGCAGCGTTAGCATAGACGCCTCGGATACGCAGTATTTT.

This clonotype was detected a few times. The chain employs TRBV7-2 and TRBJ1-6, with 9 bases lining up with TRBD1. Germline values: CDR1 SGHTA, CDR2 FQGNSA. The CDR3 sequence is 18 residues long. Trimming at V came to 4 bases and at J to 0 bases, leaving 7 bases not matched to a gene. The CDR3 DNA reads TGTGCCAGCAGCTGGGACAGGGCTATTAGCTCCTATAATTCACCCCTCCACTTT. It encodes CASSWDRAISSYNSPLHF.

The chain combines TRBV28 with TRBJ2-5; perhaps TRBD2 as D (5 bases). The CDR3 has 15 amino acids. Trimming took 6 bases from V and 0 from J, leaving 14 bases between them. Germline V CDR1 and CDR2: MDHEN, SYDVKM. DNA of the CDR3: TGTGCCAGCAGCCTCGCGAGGGTATACCAAGAGACCCAGTACTTC. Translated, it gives CASSLARVYQETQYF.

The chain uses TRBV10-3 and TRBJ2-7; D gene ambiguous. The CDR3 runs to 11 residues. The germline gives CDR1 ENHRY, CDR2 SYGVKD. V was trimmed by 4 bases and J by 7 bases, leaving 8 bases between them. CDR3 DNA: TGTGCCATCAGTGGATTGGAAGAGCAGTACTTC. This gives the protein CAISGLEEQYF.

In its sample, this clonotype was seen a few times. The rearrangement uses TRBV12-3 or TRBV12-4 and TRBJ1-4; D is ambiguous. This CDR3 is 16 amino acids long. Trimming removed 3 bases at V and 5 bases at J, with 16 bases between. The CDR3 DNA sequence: TGTGCCAGCAGTTTGCGGGTTGGCTTGATAAATGAAAAACTGTTTTTT. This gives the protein CASSLRVGLINEKLFF.

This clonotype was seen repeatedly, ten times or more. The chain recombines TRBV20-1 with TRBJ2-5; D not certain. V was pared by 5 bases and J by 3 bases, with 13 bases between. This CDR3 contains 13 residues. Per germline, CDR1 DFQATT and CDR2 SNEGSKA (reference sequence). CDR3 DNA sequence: TGCAGTGCTCCGATACTCGGCAAAGAGACCCAGTACTTC. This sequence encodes CSAPILGKETQYF.

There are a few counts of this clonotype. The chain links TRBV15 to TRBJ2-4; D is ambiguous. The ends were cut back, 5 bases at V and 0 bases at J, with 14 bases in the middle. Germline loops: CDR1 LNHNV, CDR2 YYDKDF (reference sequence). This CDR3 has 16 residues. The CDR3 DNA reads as TGTGCCACCAGCGGAACAGAGGTACTAGCCAAAAACATTCAGTACTTC. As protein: CATSGTEVLAKNIQYF.

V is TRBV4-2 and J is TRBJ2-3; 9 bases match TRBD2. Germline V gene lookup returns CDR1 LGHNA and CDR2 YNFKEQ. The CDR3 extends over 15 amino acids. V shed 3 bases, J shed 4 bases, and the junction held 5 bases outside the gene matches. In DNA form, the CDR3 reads TGTGCCAGCAGCCAGGTAGCGGGGGTGGCAGATACGCAGTATTTT. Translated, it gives CASSQVAGVADTQYF.

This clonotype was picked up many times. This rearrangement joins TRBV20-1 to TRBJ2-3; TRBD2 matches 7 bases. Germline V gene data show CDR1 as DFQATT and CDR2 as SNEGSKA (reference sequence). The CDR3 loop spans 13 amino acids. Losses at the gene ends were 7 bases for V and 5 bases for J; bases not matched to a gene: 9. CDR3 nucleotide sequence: TGCAGTGTTGCCCGGGAGGCGGGAGATACGCAGTATTTT. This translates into CSVAREAGDTQYF.

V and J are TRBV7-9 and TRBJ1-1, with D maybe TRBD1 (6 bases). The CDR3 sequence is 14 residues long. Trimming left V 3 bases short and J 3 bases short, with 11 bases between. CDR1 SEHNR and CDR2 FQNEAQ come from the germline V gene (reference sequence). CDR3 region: CASSFGGGYTEAFF. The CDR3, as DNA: TGTGCCAGCAGCTTTGGGGGCGGGTACACTGAAGCTTTCTTT.

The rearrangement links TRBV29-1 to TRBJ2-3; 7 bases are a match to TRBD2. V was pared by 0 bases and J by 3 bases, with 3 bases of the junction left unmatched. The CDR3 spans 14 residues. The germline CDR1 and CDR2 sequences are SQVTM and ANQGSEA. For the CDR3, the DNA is TGCAGCGTTGAAGAGACCGGGGGGACAGATACGCAGTATTTT. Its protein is CSVEETGGTDTQYF.

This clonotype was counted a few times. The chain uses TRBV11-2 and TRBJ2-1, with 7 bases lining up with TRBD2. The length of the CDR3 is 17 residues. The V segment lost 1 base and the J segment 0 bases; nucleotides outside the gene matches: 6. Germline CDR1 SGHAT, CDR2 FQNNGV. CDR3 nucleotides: TGTGCCAGCAGCTTAGCCCGCGGGAGTATCTCCTACAATGAGCAGTTCTTC. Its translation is CASSLARGSISYNEQFF.

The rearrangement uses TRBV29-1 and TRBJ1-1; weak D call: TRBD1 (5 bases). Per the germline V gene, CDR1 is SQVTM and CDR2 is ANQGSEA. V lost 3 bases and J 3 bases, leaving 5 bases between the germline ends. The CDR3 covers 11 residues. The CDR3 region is CSVEGHTEAFF. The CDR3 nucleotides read TGCAGCGTTGAGGGGCACACTGAAGCTTTCTTT.

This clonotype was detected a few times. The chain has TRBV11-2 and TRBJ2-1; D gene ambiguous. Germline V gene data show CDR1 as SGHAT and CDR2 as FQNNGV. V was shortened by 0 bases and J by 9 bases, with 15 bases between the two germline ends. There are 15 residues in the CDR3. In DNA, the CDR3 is TGTGCCAGCAGCTTAGATCCGTCTTTGTTTAGTGAGCAGTTCTTC. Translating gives CASSLDPSLFSEQFF.

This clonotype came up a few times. The CDR3 loop is CATSSEGSGNTIYF. As DNA, the CDR3 is TGTGCCACCAGCAGTGAGGGTTCTGGAAACACCATATATTTT. V gene TRBV15 combines with J gene TRBJ1-3, with D hard to call. Germline lookup yields CDR1 LNHNV and CDR2 YYDKDF (reference sequence). The CDR3 runs 14 residues. Trimming pared 3 bases from V and 1 base from J, leaving 7 bases between.